The 9 T cell receptor beta chains below come from one sample, sequenced in a study of regulatory T cells in long-lasting Graves disease. Construction of TCR beta libraries relied on iRepertoire HTBI primers and on Arm-PCR targeting CDR3 regions. TCRdb reprocessed the multiplex PCR reads via MiXCR and lists one record per CDR3 protein. The data show about 460,000 distinct CDR3 sequences, approximately 23% seen once. Stated time point: persistent/refractory GD, antithyroid drugs over 5 years with positive TRAb. From RNA extracted from PBMCs, the TCR library was made. Material: peripheral blood mononuclear cells (PBMCs), obtained when the disease was refractory, from a patient treated with antithyroid drugs. These receptors were obtained from a female donor with Graves disease.

This clonotype appeared many times. The chain has TRBV12-3 or TRBV12-4 and TRBJ1-2; D not certain. CDR3 length: 15 residues. V shed 0 bases and J shed 4 bases, with 12 bases lying between them. In DNA, the CDR3 is TGTGCCAGCAGTTTAGCGCGTGTGTCTTCCTATGGCTACACCTTC. Translating it yields CASSLARVSSYGYTF.

The chain employs TRBV30 and TRBJ2-7, with a tentative D call TRBD1 (6 bases). From germline, CDR1 is GTSNPN and CDR2 SVGIG (reference sequence). The CDR3 is made up of 12 amino acids. As DNA, the CDR3 is TGTGCTTTCGGACAGACGTCCTACGAGCAGTACTTC. It specifies CAFGQTSYEQYF.

The rearrangement joins TRBV18 to TRBJ2-7; D not resolved. Germline CDR1 reads KGHSH; CDR2 reads LQKENI. The CDR3 loop spans 13 amino acids. The V gene lost 6 bases and the J gene lost 0 bases, with 9 bases spanning the gap. The CDR3 spells CASSQAASYEQYF. In nucleotides, the CDR3 is TGTGCCAGCTCCCAGGCGGCCTCCTACGAGCAGTACTTC.

This clonotype was seen a handful of times. This rearrangement joins TRBV25-1 to TRBJ1-1; the D gene is possibly TRBD1 (5 bases). The V gene's germline CDR1 is MGHDK and CDR2 SYGVNS. The CDR3 length is 14 residues. V was pared by 7 bases and J by 4 bases, with 16 bases between. CDR3 in amino acids: CASTDSGRATEAFF. CDR3 nucleotide sequence: TGTGCCAGCACCGACTCTGGCAGGGCCACTGAAGCTTTCTTT. Using reference TRBV25-1 and TRBJ1-1 for the parts outside the CDR3, the full variable domain is EADIYQTPRYLVIGTGKKITLECSQTMGHDKMYWYQQDPGMELHLIHYSYGVNSTEKGDLSSESTVSRIRTEHFPLTLESARPSHTSQYLCASTDSGRATEAFFGQGTRLTVV.

This clonotype was seen repeatedly, ten times or more. The J gene is TRBJ2-7, the V gene TRBV11-2; D is unresolved. Between the trimmed V and J ends, which lost 4 bases and 4 bases, there was a span of 8 bases. CDR1 and CDR2 from the germline V gene are SGHAT and FQNNGV. The CDR3 totals 12 residues. CDR3 bases: TGTGCCAGCAGCTCTAATTCTTACGAGCAGTACTTC. Residues: CASSSNSYEQYF.

Comment on this clonotype: A much larger clone lies one base from this, so it may be a read error. The chain combines TRBV6-1 with TRBJ2-7, with TRBD2 as a possible D gene (6 bases). Germline V gene data show CDR1 as MNHNS and CDR2 as SASEGT. V was pared by 11 bases and J by 4 bases, with 18 bases between. The CDR3 loop spans 13 amino acids. The DNA for the CDR3 is TGTGCCCGTCAGATTTTGCGGGGATACGAGCAGTACTTC. It specifies CARQILRGYEQYF.

This clonotype was recorded a few times. The chain links TRBV18 to TRBJ1-5; TRBD1 is a possible D gene (5 bases). V shed 2 bases and J shed 2 bases, with 10 bases lying between them. CDR1 KGHSH and CDR2 LQKENI come from the germline V gene. This CDR3 region has 15 residues. The DNA of the CDR3 is TGTGCCAGCTCACCAGGGGCGAGTGGCAATCAGCCCCAGCATTTT. Translation: CASSPGASGNQPQHF.

There are many counts of this clonotype. The chain couples TRBV7-2 to TRBJ1-2, with 7 bases aligning to TRBD1. Germline-derived CDR1 and CDR2 are SGHTA and FQGNSA. The CDR3 sequence is 14 residues long. The V and J ends lost 1 base and 3 bases, in that order; junction bases with no gene match: 2. The CDR3 loop is CASSLDRGDYGYTF. The CDR3 bases are TGTGCCAGCAGCTTAGACAGGGGAGACTATGGCTACACCTTC.

This clonotype was counted a few times. The chain is built from TRBV6-4 and TRBJ2-7, with D hard to call. The CDR3 extends over 15 amino acids. Germline values: CDR1 MRHNA, CDR2 SNTAGT. Trimming left V 6 bases short and J 0 bases short, with 15 bases between. CDR3 loop: CASSPTQAVSYEQYF. The DNA for the CDR3 is TGTGCCAGCAGCCCCACCCAAGCTGTCTCCTACGAGCAGTACTTC.